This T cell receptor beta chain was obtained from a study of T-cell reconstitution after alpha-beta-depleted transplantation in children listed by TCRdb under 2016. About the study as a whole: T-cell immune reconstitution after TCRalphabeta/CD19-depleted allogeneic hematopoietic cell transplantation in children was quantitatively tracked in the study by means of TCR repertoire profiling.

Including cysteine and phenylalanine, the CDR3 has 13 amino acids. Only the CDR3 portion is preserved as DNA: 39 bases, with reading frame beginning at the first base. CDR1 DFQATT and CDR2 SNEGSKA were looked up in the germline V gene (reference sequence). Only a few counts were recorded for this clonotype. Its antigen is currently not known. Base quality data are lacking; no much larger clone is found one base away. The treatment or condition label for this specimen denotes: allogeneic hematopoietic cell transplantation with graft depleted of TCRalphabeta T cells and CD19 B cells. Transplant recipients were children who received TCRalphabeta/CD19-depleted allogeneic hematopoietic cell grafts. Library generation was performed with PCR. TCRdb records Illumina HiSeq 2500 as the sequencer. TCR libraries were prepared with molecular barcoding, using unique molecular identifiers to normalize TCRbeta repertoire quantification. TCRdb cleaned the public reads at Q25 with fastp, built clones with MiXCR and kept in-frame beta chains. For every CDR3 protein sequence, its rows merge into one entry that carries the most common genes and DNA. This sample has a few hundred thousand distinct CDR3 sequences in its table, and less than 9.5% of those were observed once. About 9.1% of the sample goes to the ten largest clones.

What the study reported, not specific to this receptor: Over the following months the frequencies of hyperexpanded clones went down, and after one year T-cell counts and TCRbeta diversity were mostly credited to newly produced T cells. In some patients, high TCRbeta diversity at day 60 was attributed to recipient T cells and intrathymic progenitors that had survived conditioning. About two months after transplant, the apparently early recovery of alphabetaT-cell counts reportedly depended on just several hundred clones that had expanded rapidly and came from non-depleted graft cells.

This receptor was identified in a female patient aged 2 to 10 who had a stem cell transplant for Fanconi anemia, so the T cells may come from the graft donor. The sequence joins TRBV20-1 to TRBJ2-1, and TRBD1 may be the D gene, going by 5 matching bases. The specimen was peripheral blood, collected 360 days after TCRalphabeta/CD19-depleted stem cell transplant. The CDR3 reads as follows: CSDTLGPYNEQFF. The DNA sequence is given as TGCAGCGATACATTGGGGCCTTACAATGAGCAGTTCTTC.